This note documents a single TCR beta chain sequence. V was trimmed by 5 bases and J by 7 bases, leaving 21 bases between them. The germline V gene has CDR1 PRHDT and CDR2 FYEKMQ (reference sequence). The CDR3 has 16 residues. Assay used: immunoSEQ multiplex PCR; TCRdb lists only in-frame clones, some missing. The sample includes about 2.4 million clones, 93% of them seen just once. This entry belongs to a study of shared clonotypes between healthy human individuals. The V gene is TRBV13, the J gene TRBJ2-1, with D perhaps given as TRBD1 or TRBD2 (7 bases each). This clonotype was sampled from a young man in good health. Some clones in this sample may be carry-over from other donors' samples. The sequenced sample was naive CD4+ T cells from PBMCs. The subset denotes: CD45RA+ positively selected. CDR3 sequence: CASSQGGGRARNEQFF. The CDR3 bases are TGTGCCAGCAGCCAGGGGGGAGGGAGGGCCCGGAATGAGCAGTTCTTC.